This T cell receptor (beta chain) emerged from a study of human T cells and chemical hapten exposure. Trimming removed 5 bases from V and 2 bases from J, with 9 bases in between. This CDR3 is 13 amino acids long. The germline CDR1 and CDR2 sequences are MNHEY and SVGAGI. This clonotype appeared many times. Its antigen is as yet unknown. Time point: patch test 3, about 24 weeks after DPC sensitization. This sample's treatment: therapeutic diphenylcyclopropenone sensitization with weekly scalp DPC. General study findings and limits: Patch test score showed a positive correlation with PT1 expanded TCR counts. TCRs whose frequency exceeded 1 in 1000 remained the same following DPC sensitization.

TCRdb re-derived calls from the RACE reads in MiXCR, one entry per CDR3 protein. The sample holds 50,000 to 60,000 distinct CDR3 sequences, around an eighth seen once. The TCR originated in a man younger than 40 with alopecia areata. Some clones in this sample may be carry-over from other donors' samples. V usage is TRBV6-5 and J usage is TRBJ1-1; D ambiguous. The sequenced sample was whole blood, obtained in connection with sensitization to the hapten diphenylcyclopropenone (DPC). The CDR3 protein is CASSTGFNTEAFF. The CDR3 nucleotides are TGTGCCAGCAGTACCGGCTTCAACACTGAAGCTTTCTTT.